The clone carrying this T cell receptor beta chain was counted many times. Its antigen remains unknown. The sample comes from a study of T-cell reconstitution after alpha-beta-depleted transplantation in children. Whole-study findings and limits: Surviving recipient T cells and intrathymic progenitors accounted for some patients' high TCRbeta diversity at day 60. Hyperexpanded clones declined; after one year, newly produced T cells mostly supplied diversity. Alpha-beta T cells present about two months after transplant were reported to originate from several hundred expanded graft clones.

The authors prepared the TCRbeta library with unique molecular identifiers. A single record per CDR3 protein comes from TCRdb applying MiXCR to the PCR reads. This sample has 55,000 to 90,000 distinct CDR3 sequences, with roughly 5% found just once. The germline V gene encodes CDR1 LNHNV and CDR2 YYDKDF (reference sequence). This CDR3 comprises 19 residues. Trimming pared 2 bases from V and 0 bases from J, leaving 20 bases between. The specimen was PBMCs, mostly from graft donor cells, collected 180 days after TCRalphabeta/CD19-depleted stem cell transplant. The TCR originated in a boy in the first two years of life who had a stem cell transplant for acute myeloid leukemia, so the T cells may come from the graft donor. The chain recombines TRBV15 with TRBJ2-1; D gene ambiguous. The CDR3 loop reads CATSRPPLGRTSSYNEQFF. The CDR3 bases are TGTGCCACCAGCAGACCCCCCCTCGGACGGACGAGCTCCTACAATGAGCAGTTCTTC.